The 19 T cell receptor beta chains listed next were all sequenced from one sample in a study of blood T cells in healthy people across ages. Alongside a J-beta primer mix, a sample-barcoded 5' primer served in a second PCR lasting roughly 7 to 12 cycles. TCRdb recomputed calls from the 5' RACE reads with MiXCR, one row per CDR3 protein. Here the sample spans over 750,000 distinct CDR3 sequences, roughly 25% being singletons. This sample also belongs to another study, concerning T cells of mothers and their children.

Sequenced material: blood. These receptors were obtained from a boy between 5 and 17 years old in good health.

This clonotype has a handful of counts. The genes are TRBV20-1 and TRBJ1-4, with a possible D match to TRBD1 (6 bases). The CDR3 is 13 amino acids. The V gene lost 6 bases and the J gene lost 7 bases, with 15 bases spanning the gap. CDR1 DFQATT and CDR2 SNEGSKA come from the germline V gene (reference sequence). The CDR3 spells CSATITGSEKLFF. As DNA, the CDR3 is TGCAGTGCGACAATCACAGGGAGTGAAAAACTGTTTTTT.

This clonotype was detected only a few times. J is TRBJ1-1 and V is TRBV3-1; D is possibly TRBD1 (6 bases). Per the germline V gene, CDR1 is LGHDT and CDR2 is YNNKEL (reference sequence). The CDR3 covers 14 residues. V lost 1 base and J lost 1, with 7 bases in between. CDR3 coding DNA: TGTGCCAGCAGCCAAGGCAGGGGGAACACTGAAGCTTTCTTT. Protein product: CASSQGRGNTEAFF.

DNA for the CDR3: TGTGCCAGCAGCTTATTAGGGACTAGCGGGCTCCCTCCAGAGACCCAGTACTTC. Translation: CASSLLGTSGLPPETQYF. This rearrangement joins TRBV7-2 to TRBJ2-5, with TRBD2 matching 12 bases. The junction had 11 bases not matched to a gene; V was cut back by 2 bases and J by 4 bases. This CDR3 is 18 amino acids long. The germline CDR1 and CDR2 sequences are SGHTA and FQGNSA.

This chain uses TRBV6-1 with TRBJ1-6; D may be TRBD1 (6 bases). Trimming shortened V by 2 bases and J by 5 bases, and 7 bases separated the two germline ends. Germline V CDR1 and CDR2: MNHNS, SASEGT. There are 14 residues in the CDR3. CDR3 residues: CASSEYRDNSPLHF. In DNA, the CDR3 is TGTGCCAGCAGTGAATACAGGGATAATTCACCCCTCCACTTT.

This clonotype occurred a few times. V is TRBV6-5 and J is TRBJ1-2, with 11 nucleotides matching TRBD1. V dropped 0 bases and J dropped 0; count of bases not matched to a gene: 6. The CDR3 runs 18 residues. CDR1 is MNHEY, CDR2 SVGAGI, per germline. The CDR3 spells CASSYSGTGGLTNYGYTF. The CDR3 DNA reads TGTGCCAGCAGTTACTCGGGGACAGGGGGTTTGACTAACTATGGCTACACCTTC.

The J gene is TRBJ1-1, the V gene TRBV27, with TRBD1 identical over 7 bases. Germline CDR1 reads MNHEY; CDR2 reads SMNVEV (reference sequence). This CDR3 region has 14 residues. V shed 4 bases and J 1 base; nucleotides not matched to a gene: 3. CDR3 DNA: TGTGCCAGCAGTTCGGGACAGTCGAACACTGAAGCTTTCTTT. It yields the protein CASSSGQSNTEAFF.

This chain uses TRBV10-3 with TRBJ2-3; 12 positions match TRBD2. Germline trimming cut 11 bases from V and 2 bases from J; bases unmatched to any gene: 8. This CDR3 has 15 residues. Per the germline V gene, CDR1 is ENHRY and CDR2 is SYGVKD. The CDR3 is CAAMTSGGATDTQYF. In nucleotides, the CDR3 is TGTGCCGCCATGACTAGCGGGGGAGCCACAGATACGCAGTATTTT.

This clonotype has more than one count but fewer than ten. The chain uses TRBV20-1 and TRBJ2-5, with TRBD2 identical over 16 bases. V was clipped by 5 bases and J by 0 bases; unmatched bases: 0. The V gene's germline CDR1 is DFQATT and CDR2 SNEGSKA (reference sequence). The CDR3 extends over 15 amino acids. This chain's CDR3 is CSAGTSGRDQETQYF. The CDR3 DNA reads TGCAGTGCTGGGACTAGCGGGAGGGACCAAGAGACCCAGTACTTC.

The chain combines TRBV20-1 with TRBJ2-3; 10 nucleotides line up with TRBD2. This CDR3 comprises 16 residues. Losses at the gene ends were 3 bases for V and 5 bases for J; bases not matched to a gene: 11. Germline assignment: CDR1 DFQATT and CDR2 SNEGSKA (reference sequence). The CDR3 DNA reads TGCAGTGCTAGCCCCTCAGAAGCGGGGGGGCGAGATACGCAGTATTTT. This translates into CSASPSEAGGRDTQYF.

This clonotype was seen a few times. The chain recombines TRBV10-3 with TRBJ2-7; no firm D call. The germline V and J ends were trimmed by 3 bases and 4 bases, with 10 bases remaining between them. The CDR3 totals 13 residues. Germline loops: CDR1 ENHRY, CDR2 SYGVKD. For the CDR3, the DNA is TGTGCCATCAGTGACAAGTCGAAGTACGAGCAGTACTTC. Translating gives CAISDKSKYEQYF.

There are a few counts of this clonotype. The CDR3 sequence: CASSFGTGDQPQHF. CDR3 DNA: TGTGCCAGCAGCTTCGGGACAGGGGACCAGCCCCAGCATTTT. The chain employs TRBV7-9 and TRBJ1-5, with 10 bases identical to TRBD1. CDR3 length equals 14 residues. Germline CDR1 SEHNR, CDR2 FQNEAQ (reference sequence). Losses at the gene ends were 3 bases for V and 7 bases for J; bases not matched to a gene: 3.

CDR3 nucleotides: TGTGCCACAGCTCGGGGCTCGGGGAACACTGAAGCTTTCTTT. Translation gives CATARGSGNTEAFF. V and J are TRBV7-9 and TRBJ1-1; D may be TRBD1 (5 bases). The germline CDR1 and CDR2 sequences are SEHNR and FQNEAQ (reference sequence). CDR3 size: 14 residues. V gave up 10 bases and J gave up 1 base, with 16 bases separating them.

The J gene is TRBJ2-5, the V gene TRBV12-3 or TRBV12-4; 9 bases are a match to TRBD1. J lost 3 bases, V lost 0 bases, and 2 bases had no gene match. CDR3 length: 15 residues. CDR3 in DNA: TGTGCCAGCAGTTTAGCGACAGGGGGAAAAGAGACCCAGTACTTC. This gives the protein CASSLATGGKETQYF.

The chain is built from TRBV10-3 and TRBJ2-1; TRBD2 might be the D (6 bases). The better agreement between TRBJ2-7 and the DNA end casts doubt on the J call. This CDR3 contains 14 residues. The V gene's germline CDR1 is ENHRY and CDR2 SYGVKD. CDR3 loop: CAISGSGSLNEQYF. CDR3 nucleotides: TGTGCCATCAGTGGTAGCGGATCCCTGAACGAGCAGTACTTC.

This clonotype has just a few counts. The chain has TRBV5-1 and TRBJ2-5; D remains ambiguous. V was trimmed by 5 bases and J by 2 bases, leaving 10 bases between them. This CDR3 has 13 residues. Germline CDR1 SGHRS, CDR2 YFSETQ. CDR3 sequence reads: CASRKMGQETQYF. For the CDR3, the DNA is TGCGCCAGCAGGAAGATGGGTCAAGAGACCCAGTACTTC.

The gene calls are TRBV4-2 and TRBJ2-2; D possibly matches TRBD1 or TRBD2 (7 bases each). The CDR3 loop spans 15 amino acids. From germline, CDR1 is LGHNA and CDR2 YNFKEQ. Trimming left V 4 bases short and J 4 bases short, with 13 bases between. The CDR3 region is CASSPGGGSTGELFF. As DNA, the CDR3 is TGTGCCAGCAGCCCAGGGGGAGGGAGCACCGGGGAGCTGTTTTTT.

The chain combines TRBV6-5 with TRBJ2-6; no clear D gene. The CDR3 totals 14 residues. Trimming pared 10 bases from V and 1 base from J, leaving 11 bases between. The germline V gene encodes CDR1 MNHEY and CDR2 SVGAGI. The CDR3 here is CATTTQSGANVLTF. For the CDR3, the DNA is TGTGCCACCACGACCCAGTCTGGGGCCAACGTCCTGACTTTC.

This clonotype was seen more than once but under ten times. The chain has TRBV7-9 and TRBJ1-2, with D possibly being TRBD1 (6 bases). V was cut by 1 base and J by 8 bases, with 17 bases left in between. This CDR3 comprises 15 residues. The V gene's germline CDR1 is SEHNR and CDR2 FQNEAQ (reference sequence). CDR3 in amino acids: CASSLGEQGGEGYTF. CDR3 DNA: TGTGCCAGCAGCTTAGGAGAACAGGGAGGGGAAGGCTACACCTTC.

This clonotype appeared a few times. This chain connects TRBV9 to TRBJ2-3; TRBD2 matches 11 bases. This CDR3 is built from 17 residues. Germline-derived CDR1 and CDR2 are SGDLS and YYNGEE. V lost 4 bases to trimming and J lost 6 bases; unmatched junction nucleotides: 13. The CDR3 DNA is TGTGCCAGCAGCCTAGCCGGGACTAGCGGCCACCGGGATACGCAGTATTTT. Protein sequence: CASSLAGTSGHRDTQYF.